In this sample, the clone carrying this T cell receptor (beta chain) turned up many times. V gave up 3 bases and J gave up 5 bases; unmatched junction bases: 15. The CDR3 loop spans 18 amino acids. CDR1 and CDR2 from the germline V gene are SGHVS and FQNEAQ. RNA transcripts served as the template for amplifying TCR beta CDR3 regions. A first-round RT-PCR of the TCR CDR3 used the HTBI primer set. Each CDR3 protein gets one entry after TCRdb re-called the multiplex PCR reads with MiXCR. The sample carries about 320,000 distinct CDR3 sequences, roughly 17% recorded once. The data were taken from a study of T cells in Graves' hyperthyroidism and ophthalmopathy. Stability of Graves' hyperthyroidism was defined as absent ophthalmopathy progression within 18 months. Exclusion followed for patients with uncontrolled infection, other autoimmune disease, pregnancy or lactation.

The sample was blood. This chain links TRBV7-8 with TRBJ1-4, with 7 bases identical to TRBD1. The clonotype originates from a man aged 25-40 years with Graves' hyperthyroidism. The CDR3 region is CASSLAAGRGGQNEKLFF. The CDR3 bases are TGTGCCAGCAGCTTGGCAGCCGGGCGAGGGGGCCAAAATGAAAAACTGTTTTTT.